The text below deals with one T cell receptor beta chain. Its antigen specificity is not known. The input lacks base qualities; no much larger clone sits a single base away. The source of the sample is a study of shared clonotypes between healthy human individuals (dated by TCRdb to the early 2020s). Notes on the research overall: The cohort comprised a couple of women and a few men aged 18 to 49 years. To estimate repertoire size and how much clonotype sharing occurs between individuals, the study deeply sequenced the blood TCR repertoires of about 5 healthy adults. Different laboratories and diverse techniques were used to prepare libraries and sequence TCR repertoires, to increase sequencing depth and limit assay-specific biases. Between about 0.85 and 9.5 billion PBMCs per donor were obtained by leukapheresis. Per donor, three plates each were used for CD4 naive and CD4 memory, two for CD8 naive, and one for CD8 memory.

For the CD8 naive samples, CD45RO-negative cells were positively selected for CCR7, yielding a CD45RA+CCR7+ population from which TemRA cells were excluded. Healthy HIV-negative adults with no recently reported acute infections or vaccinations were included as donors. Every donor was a Caucasian adult living in Nashville, Tennessee, USA. Blood was obtained by leukapheresis, after which PBMCs were separated by Ficoll-Histopaque density gradient centrifugation and cryopreserved in liquid nitrogen vapor phase. Analytical flow cytometry was used to check the purity and quantity of each magnetically sorted T cell population. Genomic DNA was isolated from each sorted fraction and quantified by UV absorbance on a Nanodrop 2000c. Broader findings and caveats from the paper: Only blood was sampled, and tissue TCR repertoires likely differ from those in blood. The genetic and exposure-history diversity represented was limited by the small number of donors. Clonotypes shared by all four sorted-subset donors showed higher generation probabilities than non-shared clonotypes. Across a few donors, about 5.2% of naive CD4, around 3.5% of naive CD8, under 2.5% of memory CD4, and approximately 0.4% of memory CD8 clonotypes were shared. Rarefaction of sorted-subset datasets indicated incomplete sequencing despite the large sequencing depth. Based on pairwise subsampling, the degree of clonotype sharing among donors was expected to be affected by sequencing depth. Naive subsets generally had larger estimated clonotype richness than memory subsets did.

CDR1 and CDR2 were assigned from the germline V gene (reference sequence) as MNHEY and SMNVEV. V lost 2 bases and J lost 3 bases, and the count of bases not matched to a germline gene is 6. Its CDR3 holds 15 amino acids, cysteine through phenylalanine. Left in the record is the CDR3 DNA by itself, 45 bases read in frame from the first base. Using the deep immunoSEQ assay, multiplex PCR amplified TCR CDR3 regions from genomic DNA. Genomic DNA extracted from each cell subset was distributed evenly over all wells of several immunoSEQ 96-well plates, and each plate served as one replicate. Each replicate PCR for sorted subsets received approximately 220 ng genomic DNA, equal to about 30,000 T cell genomes. Purified libraries were quantified with a Qubit 3.0 fluorometer, sized on a Bioanalyzer 2100, and re-quantified with the KAPA Library Quantification kit. Each immunoSEQ 96-well plate was sequenced on its own single-read 150-cycle Illumina NextSeq 550 flow cell. The authors' analysis ran thus. Because only junctional sequences without quality scores were contained in the immunoSEQ output, filtering matching that applied to full-length reads could not be performed. To assign V/J genes and CDR3, sequences were annotated against IMGT germline references using PyIR, a Python wrapper for IgBLAST v1.9. Reads were removed for weak V/J assignments (E-value above 1e-6), missing CDR3, stop codons, out-of-frame junctions, or ambiguous translated residues. A V3J clonotype was defined by an identical inferred V gene, J gene, and CDR3 amino acid sequence. Percentage overlap between repertoires was computed as shared unique clonotypes divided by the size of the smaller repertoire. Repertoire richness was assessed with RTK rarefaction, the Chao1 estimator, and Recon v2.1 estimates of unobserved clonotypes. OLGA was used to compute generation probabilities for all TCRbeta clonotypes that the gDNA method yielded from four donors. TCRdb's version of the immuneACCESS table is confined to in-frame rearrangements and falls short of the full clone set. An unresolved V gene accounts for under half of the shortfall where checked; the remainder is of unknown origin. V, J and clone size are those of that table, while D and trimming were read from the DNA. For this sample there are around 2,000,000 clones; around 96% appear just once. 0.85% to 1.3% of the sample belongs to the ten largest clones.

The V gene is TRBV27 and the J gene is TRBJ1-1; TRBD1 aligns with 7 central bases. The sequence came from a man aged 18 to 35 in good health. The sequenced material came from naive CD8+ T cells sorted from blood. Interpreted using the paper, the cell subset or site label stands for: CD45RA+CCR7+. The nucleotide sequence reads TGTGCCAGCAGTTTACTGGGGACAGCCTACACTGAAGCTTTCTTT. It translates to CASSLLGTAYTEAFF.